These 26 T cell receptor beta chains were sequenced from one sample in a study of blood T cell repertoires in COVID-19 (dated by TCRdb to 2018 to 2021). To prepare the library, the immunoSEQ multiplex PCR assay was applied. TCRdb's version of the immuneACCESS table is confined to in-frame rearrangements and falls short of the full clone set. An unresolved V gene accounts for under half of the shortfall where checked; the remainder is of unknown origin. For this sample there are 130,000 or so clones; around four fifths appear just once. About 6% of the sample rests with the top ten. The sequenced sample was peripheral blood. The source of these receptors is an elderly man with active or convalescent COVID-19.

The V and J genes are TRBV7-2 and TRBJ1-2; 7 nucleotides match TRBD1. Germline V gives CDR1 SGHTA, CDR2 FQGNSA. This CDR3 spans 13 amino acids. Trimming took 5 bases from V and 4 from J; bases not matched to a gene: 4. The CDR3 loop is CASSRGQRYGYTF. CDR3 DNA sequence: TGTGCCAGCAGCAGGGGACAGCGCTATGGCTACACCTTC.

This clone appeared a few times. The rearrangement links TRBV4-1 to TRBJ1-6; D gene uncertain. There are 17 residues in the CDR3. The germline CDR1 and CDR2 sequences are MGHRA and YSYEKL. Trimming left V 0 bases short and J 2 bases short, with 11 bases between. CDR3 residues: CASSQDFSGAYNSPLHF. Written as DNA, the CDR3 is TGCGCCAGCAGCCAAGATTTTTCGGGAGCCTATAATTCACCCCTCCACTTT.

J is TRBJ2-3 and V is TRBV27; D remains unclear. V shed 6 bases and J shed 4 bases, with 8 bases lying between them. CDR3 length: 12 amino acids. Germline V gene data show CDR1 as MNHEY and CDR2 as SMNVEV (reference sequence). CDR3 bases: TGTGCCAGCAGCGGTAGAGCAGATACGCAGTATTTT. This encodes CASSGRADTQYF.

The chain joins TRBV10-3 to TRBJ2-5; no reliable D call. The V end lost 0 bases, the J end lost 5 bases, and 4 bases lay between the germline ends. Germline-derived CDR1 and CDR2 are ENHRY and SYGVKD. This CDR3 has 12 residues. The CDR3 region has the DNA TGTGCCATCAGTGAGTCGTATGAGACCCAGTACTTC. Its translation is CAISESYETQYF.

The chain recombines TRBV30 with TRBJ1-5, with TRBD1 matching over 8 bases. Trimming removed 3 bases from V and 5 bases from J; junction bases left unmatched: 3. The CDR3 has 13 amino acids. CDR1 is GTSNPN and CDR2 is SVGIG in the germline V gene (reference sequence). DNA for the CDR3: TGTGCCTGGAGCGGACAGGGAGATCAGCCCCAGCATTTT. It translates to CAWSGQGDQPQHF. The full variable domain, completed using reference TRBV30 and TRBJ1-5, is SQTIHQWPATLVQPVGSPLSLECTVEGTSNPNLYWYRQAAGRGLQLLFYSVGIGQISSEVPQNLSASRPQDRQFILSSKKLLLSDSGFYLCAWSGQGDQPQHFGDGTRLSIL.

This rearrangement joins TRBV6-2 or TRBV6-3 to TRBJ1-1, with 8 bases identical to TRBD1. This CDR3 region has 15 residues. V dropped 4 bases and J dropped 3; count of bases not matched to a gene: 7. Germline-derived CDR1 and CDR2 are MNHEY and SVGEGT. Here the CDR3 reads CASSSELDRDTEAFF. The CDR3, as DNA: TGTGCCAGCAGTTCCGAGCTGGACAGGGACACTGAAGCTTTCTTT.

In its sample, this clone was seen a few times. This chain connects TRBV15 to TRBJ1-2; TRBD1 agrees at 7 bases. The CDR3 runs to 15 residues. V lost 1 base, J lost 0 bases, and 2 bases stayed unmatched. Germline V gene sequence: CDR1 LNHNV, CDR2 YYDKDF (reference sequence). In DNA form, the CDR3 reads TGTGCCACCAGCAGAGGACAGGGTGCTAACTATGGCTACACCTTC. The encoded protein is CATSRGQGANYGYTF.

The rearrangement uses TRBV5-4 and TRBJ1-1, with D possibly matching TRBD1 (6 bases). CDR3 size: 13 residues. Germline V gene sequence: CDR1 SGHNT, CDR2 YYREEE (reference sequence). V dropped 3 bases and J dropped 0 bases, with 6 bases sitting between them. The DNA for the CDR3 is TGTGCCAGCAGCTGGGACATGAACACTGAAGCTTTCTTT. Its protein is CASSWDMNTEAFF.

This sequence joins TRBV27 and TRBJ1-5; D ambiguous. CDR1 is MNHEY and CDR2 is SMNVEV in the germline V gene (reference sequence). V lost 0 bases to trimming and J lost 5 bases, with 5 bases between them. CDR3 length: 13 amino acids. The CDR3 spells CASSLSRDQPQHF. In nucleotides, the CDR3 is TGTGCCAGCAGTTTATCGCGGGATCAGCCCCAGCATTTT.

V gene TRBV7-2 combines with J gene TRBJ1-1; the D is unclear. Germline V gene lookup returns CDR1 SGHTA and CDR2 FQGNSA. CDR3 length: 13 residues. The ends were cut back, 0 bases at V and 7 bases at J, with 9 bases in the middle. The CDR3, as DNA: TGTGCCAGCAGCTTAGCCTACCGTAGTGAAGCTTTCTTT. This encodes CASSLAYRSEAFF.

The chain combines TRBV7-9 with TRBJ2-1, with D unclear. The CDR3 length is 13 residues. Germline CDR1 reads SEHNR; CDR2 reads FQNEAQ (reference sequence). Trimming left V 5 bases short and J 4 bases short, with 9 bases between. The CDR3 bases are TGTGCCAGCAGCCCCGACGGGTACAATGAGCAGTTCTTC. The encoded protein is CASSPDGYNEQFF.

This chain connects TRBV4-1 to TRBJ1-6; TRBD1 matches at 7 bases. CDR3 size: 15 residues. Losses at the gene ends were 1 base for V and 10 bases for J; bases not matched to a gene: 7. Germline V lookup: CDR1 MGHRA, CDR2 YSYEKL. The CDR3 is CASSQVSGGWSPLHF. CDR3 nucleotides: TGCGCCAGCAGCCAAGTTTCAGGGGGGTGGTCACCCCTCCACTTT.

The chain has TRBV27 and TRBJ2-1; D perhaps matches TRBD2 (6 bases). The germline CDR1 and CDR2 sequences are MNHEY and SMNVEV (reference sequence). The CDR3 covers 16 residues. V dropped 3 bases and J dropped 5 bases, with 17 bases sitting between them. CDR3 nucleotides: TGTGCCAGCAGTTTTGGCCGGGACTCACCGCACAATGAGCAGTTCTTC. This codes for CASSFGRDSPHNEQFF.

The chain combines TRBV21-1 with TRBJ2-1; the D call TRBD1 from the table was never checked on the DNA. TRBV21-1 is a pseudogene. This CDR3 comprises 13 residues. The CDR3 DNA sequence: TGTGACGTACGGGACACAGCTAGCAATGAGCAGTTCTTC. As protein: CDVRDTASNEQFF.

The chain joins TRBV9 to TRBJ1-2; TRBD1 might be the D (5 bases). The CDR3 consists of 15 residues. Germline V gene sequence: CDR1 SGDLS, CDR2 YYNGEE. Trimming removed 4 bases from V and 3 bases from J, with 16 bases in between. The CDR3 region has the DNA TGTGCCAGCAGCCCAATGTGGGGGGGAGACTATGGCTACACCTTC. Encoded protein: CASSPMWGGDYGYTF.

About this clone itself: Relative to the germline gene, one junction end is altered; a read error may explain this. The chain couples TRBV2 to TRBJ1-1; TRBD1 matches 11 bases. The length of the CDR3 is 13 residues. Germline CDR1 is SNHLY and CDR2 is FYNNEI. The CDR3 spells CTSSEGQGVTAFF. CDR3 DNA sequence: TGTACCAGCAGTGAGGGACAGGGGGTGACGGCTTTCTTT.

The chain employs TRBV7-2 and TRBJ2-3; a weak D match, TRBD2 (6 bases). Trimming left V 4 bases short and J 2 bases short, with 10 bases between. From germline, CDR1 is SGHTA and CDR2 FQGNSA. There are 14 residues in the CDR3. The CDR3 DNA follows: TGTGCCAGCAGCTCGGGGGACCCCACAGATACGCAGTATTTT. Residues: CASSSGDPTDTQYF. The entire variable domain, with the rest obtained from reference TRBV7-2 and TRBJ2-3, is as follows: GAGVSQSPSNKVTEKGKDVELRCDPISGHTALYWYRQSLGQGLEFLIYFQGNSAPDKSGLPSDRFSAERTGGSVSTLTIQRTQQEDSAVYLCASSSGDPTDTQYFGPGTRLTVL.

The chain employs TRBV19 and TRBJ1-5; TRBD1 matches 9 bases. The CDR3 runs 16 residues. Germline V gene lookup returns CDR1 LNHDA and CDR2 SQIVND (reference sequence). The ends lost 3 bases at V and 5 bases at J; junction bases unmatched: 8. CDR3 in amino acids: CASSISGTGNDQPQHF. CDR3 DNA: TGTGCCAGTAGTATCTCCGGGACAGGGAACGATCAGCCCCAGCATTTT.

The gene calls are TRBV18 and TRBJ2-1; TRBD1 agrees at 7 bases. The CDR3 totals 16 residues. CDR1 and CDR2 from the germline V gene are KGHSH and LQKENI. The ends lost 3 bases at V and 8 bases at J; junction bases unmatched: 13. Here the CDR3 reads CASSPRGQIISDEQFF. The CDR3 DNA is TGTGCCAGCTCACCCCGGGGACAGATAATTAGCGATGAGCAGTTCTTC.

The chain recombines TRBV5-1 with TRBJ2-5; 8 bases map to TRBD1. Per the germline V gene, CDR1 is SGHRS and CDR2 is YFSETQ. The CDR3 covers 16 residues. J lost 2 bases, V lost 7 bases, and 13 bases had no gene match. The CDR3: CASGREPGQEQETQYF. DNA of the CDR3: TGCGCCAGCGGCCGCGAACCGGGACAGGAGCAAGAGACCCAGTACTTC. Supplemented by reference TRBV5-1 and TRBJ2-5, the full variable domain reads KAGVTQTPRYLIKTRGQQVTLSCSPISGHRSVSWYQQTPGQGLQFLFEYFSETQRNKGNFPGRFSGRQFSNSRSEMNVSTLELGDSALYLCASGREPGQEQETQYFGPGTRLLVL.

The J gene is TRBJ2-3, the V gene TRBV6-5, with 10 positions matching TRBD2. The CDR3 is 15 amino acids. V dropped 4 bases and J dropped 4; count of bases not matched to a gene: 5. Germline V lookup: CDR1 MNHEY, CDR2 SVGAGI. CDR3 bases: TGTGCCAGCAGTTTCACTAGCGGGGTCCCAGATACGCAGTATTTT. Translation: CASSFTSGVPDTQYF.

A note on this clone: Mismatch with germline at one junction end may stem from a read error. The chain recombines TRBV19 with TRBJ2-5; the match to TRBD2 covers 7 bases. Germline V lookup: CDR1 LNHDA, CDR2 SQIVND (reference sequence). CDR3 length: 12 residues. In DNA form, the CDR3 reads TGTGCCAGTAGTATGCGCGGGGACTACCCCAACTTC. Translating gives CASSMRGDYPNF. Using reference TRBV19 and TRBJ2-5 for the parts outside the CDR3, the full variable domain is DGGITQSPKYLFRKEGQNVTLSCEQNLNHDAMYWYRQDPGQGLRLIYYSQIVNDFQKGDIAEGYSVSREKKESFPLTVTSAQKNPTAFYLCASSMRGDYPNFGPGTRLLVL.

This clone was observed once. The chain links TRBV11-2 to TRBJ2-5, with a weak D call TRBD2 (5 bases). CDR1 is SGHAT and CDR2 is FQNNGV in the germline V gene. The V and J ends lost 11 bases and 4 bases respectively, with 17 bases between them. The CDR3 extends over 13 amino acids. The CDR3 DNA sequence: TGTGCCCGCGGGCTAGTCCTCCCAGAGACCCAGTACTTC. Encoded protein: CARGLVLPETQYF.

In this sample, this clone turned up once. J is TRBJ1-2 and V is TRBV5-6, with TRBD1 matching 9 bases. Germline loops: CDR1 SGHDT, CDR2 YYEEEE. CDR3 length: 14 residues. The V and J ends lost 0 bases and 4 bases, in that order; junction bases with no gene match: 1. As DNA, the CDR3 is TGTGCCAGCAGCTTGGGGACAGGGGCCTATGGCTACACCTTC. Translating it yields CASSLGTGAYGYTF.

The V and J genes are TRBV6-5 and TRBJ1-1; tentative D call: TRBD1 (5 bases). V lost 11 bases and J lost 4, with 14 bases in between. This CDR3 spans 12 amino acids. From germline, CDR1 is MNHEY and CDR2 SVGAGI. CDR3 in amino acids: CACGTPGTEAFF. CDR3 bases: TGTGCCTGCGGGACCCCGGGCACTGAAGCTTTCTTT.

The rearrangement links TRBV2 to TRBJ2-3; D call uncertain. V gave up 10 bases and J gave up 0 bases, with 14 bases separating them. From germline, CDR1 is SNHLY and CDR2 FYNNEI. This CDR3 contains 14 residues. The CDR3 protein is CATSRQASTDTQYF. The CDR3 bases are TGTGCCACATCCAGACAAGCTAGCACAGATACGCAGTATTTT. Full variable domain (rest looked up from reference TRBV2 and TRBJ2-3): EPEVTQTPSHQVTQMGQEVILRCVPISNHLYFYWYRQILGQKVEFLVSFYNNEISEKSEIFDDQFSVERPDGSNFTLKIRSTKLEDSAMYFCATSRQASTDTQYFGPGTRLTVL.